The T cell receptor (beta chain) described here comes from a study of T cell repertoires in cytomegalovirus infection. This clonotype was detected many times. A junction boundary mismatches the germline segment, possibly from a read error. TCRdb passed the reads through MiXCR, listing each CDR3 protein once. This table has roughly 760,000 distinct CDR3 sequences, less than 40% appearing once. The CDR3 sequence is 15 residues long. The germline V gene encodes CDR1 SGHAT and CDR2 FQNNGV. Input material: PBMCs. This clonotype was obtained from a human donor in good health (CMV status not recorded). Some clones in this sample may be carry-over from other donors' samples. This chain links TRBV11-2 with TRBJ2-5; D assignment may be TRBD1 or TRBD2 (6 bases each). CDR3 amino acids: CASRLAVSGEETQYF. CDR3 nucleotide sequence: TGTGCCAGCAGATTAGCGGTTTCAGGGGAAGAGACCCAGTACTTC.